These 27 T cell receptor beta chains came from one sample sequenced in a study of T cells in Graves' hyperthyroidism and ophthalmopathy. Using RNA transcripts as the source, TCR beta CDR3 regions were amplified. The study used the HTBI primer set for a first-round RT-PCR of the TCR CDR3. TCRdb fed the multiplex PCR reads into MiXCR, producing one record per CDR3 protein. The sample comprises roughly 600,000 distinct CDR3 sequences, about 14% of which are singletons, and about an eighth rests with the top ten. The sequenced material came from blood. The receptors originated from a woman aged 45-65 years with Graves' ophthalmopathy.

This clonotype has just a few counts. The chain employs TRBV24-1 and TRBJ1-5; maybe TRBD1 (5 bases). CDR3 length: 15 residues. V gave up 3 bases and J gave up 5 bases, with 13 bases separating them. Germline V CDR1 and CDR2: KGHDR, SFDVKD. DNA for the CDR3: TGTGCCACCAGTGATCCACGGGGACCGGATCAGCCCCAGCATTTT. It specifies CATSDPRGPDQPQHF.

This clonotype was counted at least ten times. V and J are TRBV20-1 and TRBJ2-7, with 8 bases identical to TRBD1. The V gene end was trimmed by 6 bases and the J gene end by 1 base; junction bases not matched to a gene: 5. CDR3 length: 13 residues. Per germline, CDR1 DFQATT and CDR2 SNEGSKA (reference sequence). CDR3 DNA sequence: TGCAGTGCCTGGACAGGGAGGTCCTACGAGCAGTACTTC. Amino acid sequence: CSAWTGRSYEQYF.

This clonotype occurred many times. The chain combines TRBV6-6 with TRBJ2-5; 9 bases fit TRBD2. The CDR3 totals 16 residues. The V gene end was trimmed by 2 bases and the J gene end by 2 bases; junction bases not matched to a gene: 6. From germline, CDR1 is MNHNY and CDR2 SVGAGI (reference sequence). The CDR3 DNA reads TGTGCCAGCAGTTACGGAACAGCGGGAGGACAAGAGACCCAGTACTTC. Translation gives CASSYGTAGGQETQYF.

Comments on this clonotype: This may be a read error: a much more frequent sequence differs by one nucleotide. This chain connects TRBV11-2 to TRBJ2-5; D gene ambiguous. Germline-derived CDR1 and CDR2 are SGHAT and FQNNGV. The CDR3 contains 14 residues. The CDR3 spells CASSLSPPPKTLYF. CDR3 coding DNA: TGTGCCAGCAGCTTATCACCCCCCCCCAAGACCCTGTACTTC.

This clonotype appeared many times. The chain links TRBV7-2 to TRBJ2-7; no definite D call. Trimming removed 2 bases from V and 5 bases from J, with 10 bases in between. Germline V gene sequence: CDR1 SGHTA, CDR2 FQGNSA. The CDR3 loop spans 13 amino acids. The CDR3: CASSLPGSHEQYF. In DNA, the CDR3 is TGTGCCAGCAGCTTACCCGGGTCCCACGAGCAGTACTTC.

The table lists this clonotype with many counts. The gene calls are TRBV7-2 and TRBJ2-2, with D maybe TRBD1 (5 bases). The CDR3 spans 16 residues. The ends were cut back, 3 bases at V and 6 bases at J, with 17 bases in the middle. Looked up from germline, CDR1 is SGHTA and CDR2 is FQGNSA. The CDR3 region is CASSLGQLLIAGELFF. CDR3 DNA: TGTGCCAGCAGCTTGGGGCAGCTCCTGATTGCCGGGGAGCTGTTTTTT.

This clonotype was counted a single time. A much more abundant neighbour one base away suggests this may be a read error. The chain joins TRBV20-1 to TRBJ1-5; perhaps TRBD1 as D (6 bases). Per the germline V gene, CDR1 is DFQATT and CDR2 is SNEGSKA (reference sequence). The CDR3 length is 16 residues. V was cut by 0 bases and J by 6 bases, with 18 bases left in between. In DNA form, the CDR3 reads TGCAGTGCTAGAGATCCCCTCAGGGGAATGGGTCAGCCCCAGCATTTT. As protein: CSARDPLRGMGQPQHF.

In this sample, this clonotype turned up many times. V and J are TRBV3-1 and TRBJ2-1; D assignment may be TRBD1 or TRBD2 (5 bases each). V gave up 1 base and J gave up 4 bases, with 17 bases separating them. CDR3 length: 17 residues. The V gene's germline CDR1 is LGHDT and CDR2 YNNKEL (reference sequence). The CDR3 DNA reads TGTGCCAGCAGCCAAGGGGCCATCGAGGGGTGGTACAATGAGCAGTTCTTC. Protein: CASSQGAIEGWYNEQFF.

This clonotype turned up a few times. This chain joins TRBV19 and TRBJ2-3; 10 bases align to TRBD1. The CDR3 consists of 17 residues. CDR1 is LNHDA, CDR2 SQIVND, per germline (reference sequence). Losses at the gene ends were 5 bases for V and 5 bases for J; bases not matched to a gene: 13. The CDR3 is CASSLSRDRGFQDTQYF. DNA of the CDR3: TGTGCCAGTAGTTTGAGCCGGGACAGGGGATTCCAAGATACGCAGTATTTT.

This chain uses TRBV9 with TRBJ2-2; TRBD1 agrees at 9 bases. The CDR3 has 16 amino acids. Germline CDR1 and CDR2: SGDLS and YYNGEE. Losses at the gene ends were 4 bases for V and 4 bases for J; bases not matched to a gene: 8. CDR3 sequence: CASSPHDRGSTGELFF. The CDR3 bases are TGTGCCAGCAGCCCCCACGACAGGGGGAGCACCGGGGAGCTGTTTTTT.

This clonotype was picked up many times. This chain uses TRBV7-2 with TRBJ2-1; 7 bases fit TRBD1. CDR3 length: 14 amino acids. Losses at the gene ends were 7 bases for V and 0 bases for J; bases not matched to a gene: 3. The germline CDR1 and CDR2 sequences are SGHTA and FQGNSA. The CDR3 coding sequence is TGTGCCAGCACGACAGGGAGCTCCTACAATGAGCAGTTCTTC. This encodes CASTTGSSYNEQFF.

In this sample, this clonotype turned up many times. The V gene is TRBV4-2, the J gene TRBJ2-7, with TRBD1 matching over 10 bases. The CDR3 totals 15 residues. Germline loops: CDR1 LGHNA, CDR2 YNFKEQ. J was trimmed by 3 bases and V by 3 bases; bases with no gene match: 5. The CDR3 DNA sequence: TGTGCCAGCAGCCACACCCGGGACAGGGGCTACGAGCAGTACTTC. Protein product: CASSHTRDRGYEQYF.

The chain has TRBV7-2 and TRBJ2-5; TRBD2 agrees at 14 bases. This CDR3 comprises 15 residues. Germline V gene data show CDR1 as SGHTA and CDR2 as FQGNSA. J was trimmed by 5 bases and V by 5 bases; bases with no gene match: 4. CDR3 DNA sequence: TGTGCCAGCAGCGGCAGGACTAGCGGGAGGGAGACCCAGTACTTC. It translates to CASSGRTSGRETQYF.

Comments on this clonotype: One base away lies a much larger clone, so this may be a sequencing read error. This chain connects TRBV7-2 to TRBJ2-1; D unresolved. This CDR3 is 14 amino acids long. Trimming removed 4 bases at V and 5 bases at J, with 12 bases between. From germline, CDR1 is SGHTA and CDR2 FQGNSA. The CDR3 reads CASSSSSSDNEQFF. The CDR3 DNA sequence: TGTGCCAGCAGCTCTTCATCCTCAGACAATGAGCAGTTCTTC.

This clonotype showed up many times. The V call is TRBV28, the J call TRBJ1-5, with 7 bases matching TRBD1. V lost 6 bases, J lost 5 bases, and 10 bases stayed unmatched. The germline CDR1 and CDR2 sequences are MDHEN and SYDVKM. This CDR3 is 15 amino acids long. The DNA of the CDR3 is TGTGCCAGCAGAATGGGAGGGACAGCGTATCAGCCCCAGCATTTT. Amino acids: CASRMGGTAYQPQHF.

This clonotype was observed at least ten times. This chain links TRBV7-2 with TRBJ2-2, with a weak D call TRBD2 (5 bases). From germline, CDR1 is SGHTA and CDR2 FQGNSA. This CDR3 is built from 15 residues. V lost 3 bases and J 1 base, leaving 9 bases between the germline ends. The CDR3 protein is CASSLGGRNTGELFF. The DNA of the CDR3 is TGTGCCAGCAGCTTGGGCGGGCGGAACACCGGGGAGCTGTTTTTT.

This clonotype has at least ten counts. This chain connects TRBV3-1 to TRBJ1-2; unclear D gene. Trimming left V 3 bases short and J 6 bases short, with 14 bases between. The CDR3 runs to 14 residues. The V gene's germline CDR1 is LGHDT and CDR2 YNNKEL (reference sequence). Written as DNA, the CDR3 is TGTGCCAGCAGCCATCCTGTCCTGAGGGATGGCTACACCTTC. Translating gives CASSHPVLRDGYTF.

About this clonotype itself: A much larger clone differs from this one at a single base, so this may be a read error. The chain combines TRBV20-1 with TRBJ2-7; 8 positions match TRBD2. The CDR3 is made up of 14 amino acids. Germline values: CDR1 DFQATT, CDR2 SNEGSKA (reference sequence). CDR3 in DNA: TGCAGAGCCCCAAGGGGAGCGGGGGCCTACGAGCAGTACTTC. Amino acids: CRAPRGAGAYEQYF.

The J gene is TRBJ2-5, the V gene TRBV7-3, with 8 bases lining up with TRBD1. The CDR3 totals 15 residues. Per germline, CDR1 SGHTA and CDR2 FQGTGA. V lost 1 base, J lost 2 bases, and 3 bases stayed unmatched. CDR3 bases: TGTGCCAGCAGCTTAAGTGGGACAGGTCAAGAGACCCAGTACTTC. It codes for CASSLSGTGQETQYF. Full variable domain (missing parts from reference TRBV7-3 and TRBJ2-5): GAGVSQTPSNKVTEKGKYVELRCDPISGHTALYWYRQSLGQGPEFLIYFQGTGAADDSGLPNDRFFAVRPEGSVSTLKIQRTERGDSAVYLCASSLSGTGQETQYFGPGTRLLVL.

The chain has TRBV15 and TRBJ2-1; TRBD2 aligns across 9 bases. V lost 1 base and J lost 7; bases outside the gene matches: 5. The CDR3 spans 15 residues. Germline loops: CDR1 LNHNV, CDR2 YYDKDF (reference sequence). The chain's CDR3 is CATSRGGSGSNEQFF. The CDR3 nucleotides read TGTGCCACCAGCAGAGGCGGTAGCGGGAGTAATGAGCAGTTCTTC.

V gene TRBV14 combines with J gene TRBJ2-1; no reliable D call. Germline lookup yields CDR1 SGHDN and CDR2 FVKESK. The V end was cut by 6 bases, the J end by 7 bases, with 10 bases between. This CDR3 has 12 amino acids. The CDR3 is CASSQNRNEQFF. The CDR3 bases are TGTGCCAGCAGTCAGAACCGAAATGAGCAGTTCTTC.

This clonotype has just a few counts. CDR3 coding DNA: TGTGCCAGCAGCCCGGGCCCAGACGCTAACTATGGCTACACCTTC. Its translation: CASSPGPDANYGYTF. The rearrangement joins TRBV3-1 to TRBJ1-2; D remains unclear. The CDR3 totals 15 residues. V was clipped by 4 bases and J by 0 bases, with 12 bases between them. Germline V gene data show CDR1 as LGHDT and CDR2 as YNNKEL (reference sequence).

At least ten counts were recorded for this clonotype. The chain carries TRBV30 and TRBJ1-4, with D unresolved. The CDR3 sequence is 13 residues long. From germline, CDR1 is GTSNPN and CDR2 SVGIG (reference sequence). Trimming removed 2 bases at V and 7 bases at J, with 11 bases between. Written as DNA, the CDR3 is TGTGCCTGGAGTCCGGACGTCTCTGAAAAACTGTTTTTT. This codes for CAWSPDVSEKLFF.

This clonotype was observed a handful of times. V is TRBV9 and J is TRBJ2-2, with D hard to call. The CDR3 loop spans 14 amino acids. Trimming shortened V by 1 base and J by 0 bases, and 4 bases separated the two germline ends. From germline, CDR1 is SGDLS and CDR2 YYNGEE. The CDR3 sequence: CASSVSANTGELFF. The CDR3 DNA reads as TGTGCCAGCAGCGTATCGGCGAACACCGGGGAGCTGTTTTTT. Looking up the rest from reference TRBV9 and TRBJ2-2 gives the full variable domain: DSGVTQTPKHLITATGQRVTLRCSPRSGDLSVYWYQQSLDQGLQFLIQYYNGEERAKGNILERFSAQQFPDLHSELNLSSLELGDSALYFCASSVSANTGELFFGEGSRLTVL.

This clonotype was detected many times. The J gene is TRBJ2-3, the V gene TRBV7-2; 7 bases are shared with TRBD2. V shed 1 base, J shed 2 bases, and the junction held 6 bases outside the gene matches. Germline assignment: CDR1 SGHTA and CDR2 FQGNSA. This CDR3 is 16 amino acids long. CDR3 sequence reads: CASSLEGGSLTDTQYF. CDR3 DNA sequence: TGTGCCAGCAGCTTAGAGGGCGGGAGTCTCACAGATACGCAGTATTTT.

At least ten counts were recorded for this clonotype. The J gene is TRBJ2-1, the V gene TRBV20-1; 12 positions agree with TRBD2. The CDR3 is 15 amino acids. Looked up from germline, CDR1 is DFQATT and CDR2 is SNEGSKA (reference sequence). J was trimmed by 9 bases and V by 5 bases; bases with no gene match: 11. In DNA, the CDR3 is TGCAGTGCTGCTAGCGGGAGGGCGCGAGTACTTGAGCAGTTCTTC. Amino acid sequence: CSAASGRARVLEQFF.

V and J are TRBV20-1 and TRBJ2-3, with a possible D match to TRBD2 (6 bases). In germline, CDR1 is DFQATT, CDR2 SNEGSKA (reference sequence). The CDR3 covers 14 residues. Trimming removed 0 bases at V and 5 bases at J, with 12 bases between. The DNA of the CDR3 is TGCAGTGCTAGAGATGTTAGCGGTCGAGATACGCAGTATTTT. It encodes CSARDVSGRDTQYF.